One T cell receptor (beta chain) is described in this entry. The germline V and J ends were trimmed by 5 bases and 4 bases, with 9 bases remaining between them. CDR1 is SGHVS, CDR2 FQNEAQ, per germline. The CDR3 totals 12 residues. The sample belongs to a study of blood T cell repertoires in COVID-19. TCRdb keeps only in-frame clones here, not all; method: immunoSEQ multiplex PCR. The sample yields over 70,000 clones, 60% to 85% seen once. The clonotype was recovered from a human donor in a cohort sampled during active COVID-19. What was sequenced was peripheral blood. The chain couples TRBV7-8 to TRBJ2-7; D might be TRBD2 (5 bases). As DNA, the CDR3 is TGTGCCAGCAGCGAGGGCGGATACGAGCAGTACTTC. The encoded protein is CASSEGGYEQYF.